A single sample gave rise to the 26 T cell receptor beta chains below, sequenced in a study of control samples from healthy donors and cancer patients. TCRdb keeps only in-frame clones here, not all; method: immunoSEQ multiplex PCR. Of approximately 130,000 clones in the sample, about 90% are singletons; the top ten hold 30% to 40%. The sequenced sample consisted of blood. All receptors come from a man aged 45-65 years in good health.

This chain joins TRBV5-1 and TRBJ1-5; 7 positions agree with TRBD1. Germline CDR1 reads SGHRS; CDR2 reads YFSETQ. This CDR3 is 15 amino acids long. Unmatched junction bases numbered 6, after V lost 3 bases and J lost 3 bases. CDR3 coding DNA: TGCGCCAGCAGCTGGACGACAGGGTCCAATCAGCCCCAGCATTTT. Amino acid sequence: CASSWTTGSNQPQHF.

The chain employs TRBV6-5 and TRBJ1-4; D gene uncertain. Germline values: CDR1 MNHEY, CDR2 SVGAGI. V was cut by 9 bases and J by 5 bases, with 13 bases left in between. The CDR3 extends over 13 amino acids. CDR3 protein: CASSSPLNEKLFF. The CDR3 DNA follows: TGTGCCAGTTCGAGTCCGTTAAATGAAAAACTGTTTTTT.

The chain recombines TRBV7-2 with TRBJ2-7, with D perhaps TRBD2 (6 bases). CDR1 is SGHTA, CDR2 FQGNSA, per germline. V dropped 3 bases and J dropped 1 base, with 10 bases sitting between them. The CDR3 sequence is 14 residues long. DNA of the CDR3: TGTGCCAGCAGCTTTGGGCGGGATTCCTACGAGCAGTACTTC. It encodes CASSFGRDSYEQYF. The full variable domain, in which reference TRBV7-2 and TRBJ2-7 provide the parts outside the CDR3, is GAGVSQSPSNKVTEKGKDVELRCDPISGHTALYWYRQSLGQGLEFLIYFQGNSAPDKSGLPSDRFSAERTGGSVSTLTIQRTQQEDSAVYLCASSFGRDSYEQYFGPGTRLTVT.

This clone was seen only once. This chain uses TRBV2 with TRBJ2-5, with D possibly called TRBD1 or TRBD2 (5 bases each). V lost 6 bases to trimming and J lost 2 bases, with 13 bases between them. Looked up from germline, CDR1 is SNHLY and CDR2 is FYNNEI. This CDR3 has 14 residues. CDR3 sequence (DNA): TGTGCCAGCAGAACCGGGGCAAATCAAGAGACCCAGTACTTC. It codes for CASRTGANQETQYF.

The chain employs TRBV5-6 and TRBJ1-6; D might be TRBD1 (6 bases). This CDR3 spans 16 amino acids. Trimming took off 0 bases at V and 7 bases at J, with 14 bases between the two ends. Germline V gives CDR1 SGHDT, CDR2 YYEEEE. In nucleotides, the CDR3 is TGTGCCAGCAGCTTGGATGATGGGGGCAGAAATTCACCCCTCCACTTT. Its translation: CASSLDDGGRNSPLHF.

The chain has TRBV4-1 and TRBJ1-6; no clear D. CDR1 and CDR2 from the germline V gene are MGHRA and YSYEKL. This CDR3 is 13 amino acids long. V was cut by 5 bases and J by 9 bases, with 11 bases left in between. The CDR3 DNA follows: TGCGCCAGCAGCGCAGTGATAGGTTCACCCCTCCACTTT. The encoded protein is CASSAVIGSPLHF.

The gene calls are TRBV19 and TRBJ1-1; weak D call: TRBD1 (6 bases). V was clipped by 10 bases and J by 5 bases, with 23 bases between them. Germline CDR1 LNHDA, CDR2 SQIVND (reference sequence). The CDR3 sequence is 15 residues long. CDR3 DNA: TGTGCCACCTCCAAGAGAGCAGGGGTTGAAACTGAAGCTTTCTTT. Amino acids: CATSKRAGVETEAFF.

The CDR3 spells CASSFHINRDNSNQPQHF. In DNA, the CDR3 is TGTGCCAGCAGCTTCCACATAAACCGGGATAATAGCAATCAGCCCCAGCATTTT. The chain couples TRBV21-1 to TRBJ1-5. TRBV21-1 is a pseudogene. The CDR3 totals 18 residues.

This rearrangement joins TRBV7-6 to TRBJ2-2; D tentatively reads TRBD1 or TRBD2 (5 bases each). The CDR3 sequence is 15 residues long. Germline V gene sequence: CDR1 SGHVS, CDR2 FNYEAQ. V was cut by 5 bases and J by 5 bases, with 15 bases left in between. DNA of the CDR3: TGTGCCAGCAGCGGGGACCCAGGCACTACCGGGGAGCTGTTTTTT. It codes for CASSGDPGTTGELFF.

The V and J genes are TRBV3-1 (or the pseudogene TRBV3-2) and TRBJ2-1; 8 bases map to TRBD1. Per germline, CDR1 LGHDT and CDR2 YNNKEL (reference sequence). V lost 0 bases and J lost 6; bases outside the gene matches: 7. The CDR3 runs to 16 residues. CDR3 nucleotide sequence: TGTGCCAGCAGCCAAGATCTCGGACAGGGAAGCAATGAGCAGTTCTTC. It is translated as CASSQDLGQGSNEQFF.

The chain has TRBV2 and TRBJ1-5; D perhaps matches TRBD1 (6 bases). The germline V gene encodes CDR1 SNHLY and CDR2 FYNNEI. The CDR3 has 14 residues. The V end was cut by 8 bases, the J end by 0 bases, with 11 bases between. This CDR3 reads CASRSTGSNQPQHF. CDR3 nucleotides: TGTGCCAGCCGCTCGACAGGTAGCAATCAGCCCCAGCATTTT.

CDR3 sequence (DNA): TGTGCCAGCAGCTTGGCCGCGGAGGGCCTCGGGTATGGCTACACCTTC. Residues: CASSLAAEGLGYGYTF. The chain uses TRBV5-5 and TRBJ1-2; the D is unclear. CDR3 size: 16 residues. V lost 0 bases and J lost 5, with 17 bases in between. From germline, CDR1 is SGHKS and CDR2 YYEKEE (reference sequence).

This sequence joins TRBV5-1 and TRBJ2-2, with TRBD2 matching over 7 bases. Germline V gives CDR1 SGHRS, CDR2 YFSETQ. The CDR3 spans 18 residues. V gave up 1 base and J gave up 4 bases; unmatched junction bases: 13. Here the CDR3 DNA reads TGCGCCAGCAGCTTGATGGGGACTAACCAATTCTCCACCGGGGAGCTGTTTTTT. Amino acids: CASSLMGTNQFSTGELFF.

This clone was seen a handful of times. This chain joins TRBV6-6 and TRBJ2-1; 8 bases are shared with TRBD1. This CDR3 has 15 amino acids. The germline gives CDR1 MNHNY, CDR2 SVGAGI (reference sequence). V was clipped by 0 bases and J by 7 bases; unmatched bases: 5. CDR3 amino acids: CASSYSQGANNEQFF. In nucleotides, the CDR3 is TGTGCCAGCAGTTACTCCCAGGGGGCAAATAATGAGCAGTTCTTC.

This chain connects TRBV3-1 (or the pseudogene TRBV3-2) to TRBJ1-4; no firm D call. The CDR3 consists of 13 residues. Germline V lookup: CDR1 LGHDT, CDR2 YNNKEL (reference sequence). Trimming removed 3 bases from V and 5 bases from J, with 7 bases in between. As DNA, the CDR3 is TGTGCCAGCAGCCAGAATAGGAATGAAAAACTGTTTTTT. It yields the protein CASSQNRNEKLFF.

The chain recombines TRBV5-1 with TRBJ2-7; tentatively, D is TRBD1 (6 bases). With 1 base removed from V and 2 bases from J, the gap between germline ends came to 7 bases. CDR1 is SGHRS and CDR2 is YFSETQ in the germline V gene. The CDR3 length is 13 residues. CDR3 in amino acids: CASSLRQAYEQYF. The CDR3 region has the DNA TGCGCCAGCAGCTTGAGACAGGCCTACGAGCAGTACTTC.

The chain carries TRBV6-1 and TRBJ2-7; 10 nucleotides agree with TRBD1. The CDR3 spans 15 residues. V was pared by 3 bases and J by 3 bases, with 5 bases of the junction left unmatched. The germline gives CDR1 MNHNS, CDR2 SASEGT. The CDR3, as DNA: TGTGCCAGCAGTGAGCGGGGGACAGGGGTCTACGAGCAGTACTTC. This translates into CASSERGTGVYEQYF.

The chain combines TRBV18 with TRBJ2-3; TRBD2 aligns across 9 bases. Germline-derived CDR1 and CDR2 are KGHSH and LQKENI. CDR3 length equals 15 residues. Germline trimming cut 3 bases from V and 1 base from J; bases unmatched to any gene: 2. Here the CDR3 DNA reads TGTGCCAGCTCACCCCAGCGGGGGGGCACAGATACGCAGTATTTT. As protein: CASSPQRGGTDTQYF.

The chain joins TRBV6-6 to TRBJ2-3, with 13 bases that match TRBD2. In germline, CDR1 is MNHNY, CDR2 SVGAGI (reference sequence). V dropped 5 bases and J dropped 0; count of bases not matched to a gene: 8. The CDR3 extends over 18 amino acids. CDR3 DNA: TGTGCCAGCAGTCGGACTAGCGGGGGCAGCGGGAGCACAGATACGCAGTATTTT. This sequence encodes CASSRTSGGSGSTDTQYF.

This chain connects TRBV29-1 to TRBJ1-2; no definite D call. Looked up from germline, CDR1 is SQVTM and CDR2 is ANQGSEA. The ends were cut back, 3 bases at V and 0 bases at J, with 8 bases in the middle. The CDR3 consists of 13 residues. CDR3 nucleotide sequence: TGCAGCGTTGACACCACTGCTAACTATGGCTACACCTTC. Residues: CSVDTTANYGYTF.

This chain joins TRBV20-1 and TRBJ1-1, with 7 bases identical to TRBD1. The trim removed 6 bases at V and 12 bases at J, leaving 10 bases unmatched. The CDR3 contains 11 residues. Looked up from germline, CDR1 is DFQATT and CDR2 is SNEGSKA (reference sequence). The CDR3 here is CSALGAGGTFF. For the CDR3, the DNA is TGCAGTGCCCTTGGGGCAGGGGGAACTTTCTTT.

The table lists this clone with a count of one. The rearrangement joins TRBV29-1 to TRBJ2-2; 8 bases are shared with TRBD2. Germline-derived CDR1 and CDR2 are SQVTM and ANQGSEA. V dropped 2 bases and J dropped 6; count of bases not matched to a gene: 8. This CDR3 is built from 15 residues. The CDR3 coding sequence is TGCAGCGTTGAATGGCGGGGGGTTTCATCCGGGGAGCTGTTTTTT. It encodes CSVEWRGVSSGELFF.

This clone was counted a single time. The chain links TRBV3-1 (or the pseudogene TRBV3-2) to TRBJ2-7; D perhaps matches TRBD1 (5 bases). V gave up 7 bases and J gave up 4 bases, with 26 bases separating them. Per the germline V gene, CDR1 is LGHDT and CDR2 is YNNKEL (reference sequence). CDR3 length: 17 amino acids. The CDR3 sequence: CASIVSGSDNVGYEQYF. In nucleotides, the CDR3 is TGTGCCAGCATCGTCTCCGGCTCGGACAACGTAGGGTACGAGCAGTACTTC.

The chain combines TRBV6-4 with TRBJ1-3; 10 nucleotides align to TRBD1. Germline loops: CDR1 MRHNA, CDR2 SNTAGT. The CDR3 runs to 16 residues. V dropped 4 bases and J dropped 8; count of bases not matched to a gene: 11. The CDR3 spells CASSVGDRGSPDTIYF. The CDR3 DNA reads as TGTGCCAGCAGTGTTGGGGACAGGGGTTCCCCCGACACCATATATTTT.

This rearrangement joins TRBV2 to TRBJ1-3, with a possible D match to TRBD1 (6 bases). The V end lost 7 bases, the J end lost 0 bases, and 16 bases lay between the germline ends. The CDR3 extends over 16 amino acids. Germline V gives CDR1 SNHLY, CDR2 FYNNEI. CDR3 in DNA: TGTGCCAGCAACTTTCCAGGGGAAATCTCTGGAAACACCATATATTTT. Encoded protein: CASNFPGEISGNTIYF.

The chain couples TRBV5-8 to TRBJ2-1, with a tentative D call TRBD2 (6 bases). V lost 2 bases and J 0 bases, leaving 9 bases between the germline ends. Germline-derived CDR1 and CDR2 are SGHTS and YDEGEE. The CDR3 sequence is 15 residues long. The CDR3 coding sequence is TGTGCCAGCAGCTTATGGGGGGACTCCTACAATGAGCAGTTCTTC. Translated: CASSLWGDSYNEQFF.